One and the same sample provided the 21 T cell receptor beta chains below, sequenced in a study of blood T cell repertoires in COVID-19. Repertoires were generated with immunoSEQ multiplex PCR, while TCRdb's copy carries only in-frame clones and drops some. Of 300,000 to 400,000 clones listed, roughly nine tenths are singletons. Input material: PBMCs or T cells enriched from blood (not recorded which). Receptor source: a man in his 60s who had recovered from COVID-19.

The genes are TRBV19 and TRBJ1-4, with D uncertain. The CDR3 loop spans 15 amino acids. Germline CDR1 reads LNHDA; CDR2 reads SQIVND (reference sequence). Trimming cost V 7 bases and J 4 bases, with 16 bases left between them. CDR3 bases: TGTGCCAGTAAAACTGGGGAGAGGTATAATGAAAAACTGTTTTTT. Translation: CASKTGERYNEKLFF.

This CDR3 is CASSRASGFLEQYF. CDR3 nucleotides: TGCGCCAGTTCGCGGGCTAGCGGGTTTTTAGAGCAGTACTTC. V gene TRBV5-1 combines with J gene TRBJ2-7; 8 bases match TRBD2. The J segment lost 7 bases and the V segment lost 8 bases, leaving 14 bases of the junction unmatched. In germline, CDR1 is SGHRS, CDR2 YFSETQ. The CDR3 loop spans 14 amino acids.

The gene calls are TRBV4-3 and TRBJ2-3, with D unresolved. The CDR3 is 16 residues long. Trimming cost V 1 base and J 0 bases, with 11 bases left between them. Germline V lookup: CDR1 LGHNA, CDR2 YSLEER. The CDR3 is CASSQGASVSTDTQYF. The CDR3 nucleotides read TGCGCCAGCAGCCAAGGAGCCAGCGTTAGCACAGATACGCAGTATTTT.

CDR3 DNA: TGTGCCAGCAGTTTCCCCTTGGACAGGGAGTTTAAGGAGACCCAGTACTTC. Translation gives CASSFPLDREFKETQYF. The V call is TRBV28, the J call TRBJ2-5; TRBD1 aligns across 8 bases. The V and J ends lost 3 bases and 5 bases, in that order; junction bases with no gene match: 14. Germline V gene sequence: CDR1 MDHEN, CDR2 SYDVKM. The CDR3 contains 17 residues.

The V and J genes are TRBV18 and TRBJ1-1; weak D call: TRBD1 (6 bases). CDR3 length: 13 residues. Germline loops: CDR1 KGHSH, CDR2 LQKENI. V was shortened by 5 bases and J by 3 bases, with 10 bases between the two germline ends. DNA of the CDR3: TGTGCCAGCTCAACGGGGGGCGACACTGAAGCTTTCTTT. Translated: CASSTGGDTEAFF.

V and J are TRBV5-4 and TRBJ2-2; tentatively, D is TRBD2 (5 bases). Trimming took 0 bases from V and 5 from J, leaving 11 bases between them. This CDR3 is built from 15 residues. Per the germline V gene, CDR1 is SGHNT and CDR2 is YYREEE (reference sequence). The DNA for the CDR3 is TGTGCCAGCAGCTTGGGCGGGCGCGGAACCGGGGAGCTGTTTTTT. This codes for CASSLGGRGTGELFF.

The chain combines TRBV18 with TRBJ2-3, with 16 bases that match TRBD2. The CDR3 is 19 residues long. V shed 3 bases and J 2 bases; nucleotides not matched to a gene: 8. Germline V gene lookup returns CDR1 KGHSH and CDR2 LQKENI. CDR3 region: CASSPLSGTSGRATDTQYF. The DNA for the CDR3 is TGTGCCAGCTCACCGCTGTCCGGGACTAGCGGGAGGGCCACAGATACGCAGTATTTT.

This sequence joins TRBV7-2 and TRBJ1-2, with TRBD1 identical over 10 bases. The CDR3 totals 14 residues. Germline CDR1 is SGHTA and CDR2 is FQGNSA. V shed 5 bases, J shed 7 bases, and the junction held 7 bases outside the gene matches. The CDR3 DNA reads TGTGCCAGCAGCCCGGGACAGGGGCAGGGTGGCTACACCTTC. This sequence encodes CASSPGQGQGGYTF.

This clone was recorded once. This chain connects TRBV3-1 (or the pseudogene TRBV3-2) to TRBJ1-5; the D is unclear. Per germline, CDR1 LGHDT and CDR2 YNNKEL (reference sequence). The CDR3 is 13 amino acids. V was pared by 2 bases and J by 5 bases, with 7 bases between. CDR3 region: CASSQYQDQPQHF. In nucleotides, the CDR3 is TGTGCCAGCAGCCAATATCAGGATCAGCCCCAGCATTTT.

CDR3 residues: CASSDRVPSQPQHF. CDR3 in DNA: TGTGCCAGCAGTGATCGGGTCCCCAGTCAGCCCCAGCATTTT. The chain recombines TRBV2 with TRBJ1-5, with no clear D. The CDR3 is 14 amino acids. From germline, CDR1 is SNHLY and CDR2 FYNNEI. Trimming left V 3 bases short and J 6 bases short, with 12 bases between.

V and J are TRBV5-1 and TRBJ2-3; a possible D gene is TRBD1 (5 bases). The CDR3 runs to 15 residues. Per the germline V gene, CDR1 is SGHRS and CDR2 is YFSETQ. V was cut by 5 bases and J by 0 bases, with 13 bases left in between. The CDR3 protein is CASRTWTTSTDTQYF. The CDR3 nucleotides read TGCGCCAGCAGGACCTGGACAACTAGCACAGATACGCAGTATTTT.

This clone was seen a handful of times. CDR3 in DNA: TGTGCCAGCAGCTTACAGGGAACCGGGGAGCTGTTTTTT. Protein: CASSLQGTGELFF. The gene calls are TRBV7-3 and TRBJ2-2; tentative D call: TRBD1 (5 bases). The CDR3 has 13 amino acids. Trimming took 2 bases from V and 5 from J, leaving 6 bases between them. The germline CDR1 and CDR2 sequences are SGHTA and FQGTGA.

J is TRBJ2-3 and V is TRBV11-1; maybe TRBD1 (5 bases). The CDR3 contains 15 residues. Trimming pared 1 base from V and 10 bases from J, leaving 18 bases between. CDR1 and CDR2 (germline): SGHAT, FQDESV (reference sequence). The CDR3 DNA reads as TGTGCCAGCAGCTTAGGACCAGGGTCAGTCTATCCGCAGTATTTT. This gives the protein CASSLGPGSVYPQYF. Full variable domain (outside the CDR3, taken from reference TRBV11-1 and TRBJ2-3): EAEVAQSPRYKITEKSQAVAFWCDPISGHATLYWYRQILGQGPELLVQFQDESVVDDSQLPKDRFSAERLKGVDSTLKIQPAELGDSAMYLCASSLGPGSVYPQYFGPGTRLTVL.

This clone was recorded only once. The V call is TRBV11-1, the J call TRBJ2-1, with D possibly matching TRBD2 (6 bases). Per germline, CDR1 SGHAT and CDR2 FQDESV (reference sequence). This CDR3 is 14 amino acids long. V lost 1 base and J lost 15, with 19 bases in between. The CDR3: CASSLGRGGTSMFF. As DNA, the CDR3 is TGTGCCAGCAGCTTAGGGCGTGGGGGGACCAGCATGTTCTTC.

The V call is TRBV28, the J call TRBJ2-7; D is perhaps TRBD2 (6 bases). CDR3 length: 14 amino acids. Germline V gene data show CDR1 as MDHEN and CDR2 as SYDVKM. The V end was cut by 4 bases, the J end by 5 bases, with 15 bases between. The CDR3 spells CASSSYGEVDEQYF. CDR3 sequence (DNA): TGTGCCAGCAGTTCCTACGGGGAGGTCGACGAGCAGTACTTC.

For the CDR3, the DNA is TGTGCCAGCGTGTCCGGGGGGACAGATACGCAGTATTTT. This sequence encodes CASVSGGTDTQYF. The gene calls are TRBV6-5 and TRBJ2-3, with 7 bases that match TRBD2. From germline, CDR1 is MNHEY and CDR2 SVGAGI. Trimming took 8 bases from V and 3 from J; bases not matched to a gene: 5. This CDR3 has 13 amino acids.

As DNA, the CDR3 is TGTGCCAGCAGCTTAGCCCGACCCAGACTAGCCGGGCGAGATACGCAGTATTTT. It translates to CASSLARPRLAGRDTQYF. V usage is TRBV13 and J usage is TRBJ2-3; 7 bases match TRBD2. Germline CDR1 is PRHDT and CDR2 is FYEKMQ (reference sequence). The CDR3 spans 18 residues. V was clipped by 1 base and J by 5 bases; unmatched bases: 15. Drawing the rest from reference TRBV13 and TRBJ2-3, the complete variable domain is AAGVIQSPRHLIKEKRETATLKCYPIPRHDTVYWYQQGPGQDPQFLISFYEKMQSDKGSIPDRFSAQQFSDYHSELNMSSLELGDSALYFCASSLARPRLAGRDTQYFGPGTRLTVL.

The chain combines TRBV27 with TRBJ2-7; 7 bases agree with TRBD2. Germline V gives CDR1 MNHEY, CDR2 SMNVEV (reference sequence). The CDR3 has 13 amino acids. V trimming: 6 bases; J trimming: 7 bases; junction bases outside the gene matches: 9. As DNA, the CDR3 is TGTGCCAGCAGCAGACATGGGGAGGGGGAGCAGTACTTC. This translates into CASSRHGEGEQYF.

Here the CDR3 reads CASSPTGSGDTQYF. As DNA, the CDR3 is TGTGCCAGCTCACCCACAGGGAGCGGAGATACGCAGTATTTT. The rearrangement uses TRBV18 and TRBJ2-3; perhaps TRBD1 as D (6 bases). V shed 3 bases and J shed 5 bases, with 12 bases lying between them. The CDR3 length is 14 residues. Looked up from germline, CDR1 is KGHSH and CDR2 is LQKENI.

The CDR3 coding sequence is TGTGCCAGTAAGGCCGGGACAGGGGGCCCTGTCTCTGGAAACACCATATATTTT. Its translation: CASKAGTGGPVSGNTIYF. The chain links TRBV19 to TRBJ1-3, with 12 bases aligning to TRBD1. The CDR3 covers 18 residues. In germline, CDR1 is LNHDA, CDR2 SQIVND (reference sequence). V was clipped by 7 bases and J by 0 bases; unmatched bases: 10.

This chain connects TRBV27 to TRBJ2-5; D perhaps matches TRBD1 (5 bases). V was shortened by 4 bases and J by 5 bases, with 11 bases between the two germline ends. The CDR3 is made up of 13 amino acids. Germline assignment: CDR1 MNHEY and CDR2 SMNVEV (reference sequence). CDR3 DNA sequence: TGTGCCAGCAGTTCACGACAGAGGGAGACCCAGTACTTC. Translated: CASSSRQRETQYF.